This T cell receptor beta chain was sequenced during a study of cytomegalovirus exposure and HLA in healthy donors listed by TCRdb under 2017. For context, the study as a whole: A later analysis indicated that the roughly 130 validation repertoires were generated on the platform also employed for the roughly 720 repertoires of the first cohort. The study aimed to test whether signatures of past pathogen exposure could be identified by cataloging public T cell receptors. A separate validation cohort of roughly 130 different subjects was used in addition to the 666-subject first cohort. To predict cytomegalovirus infection status, the study brought together high-throughput TCR immunosequencing, statistical association of individual TCRs with disease status, and machine learning. What the study reported, not specific to this receptor: The classifier was reported to diagnose cytomegalovirus status with high specificity and sensitivity in both the original cohort and the validation cohort. In the study, around 160 TCR beta chains were listed as associated with cytomegalovirus. Of the cluster scores, 85% to 95% were above 0 in a later analysis, which found that TCRs clustered in the first cohort also tended to co-occur in the 120 or so validation repertoires. A later analysis lacked HLA typing for the validation cohort, so it scored co-occurrence in that cohort across all 130 or so repertoires. In vitro tests confirmed that a few of the cytomegalovirus-associated TCR beta chains recognize cytomegalovirus antigens. Most TCR sequences were observed very rarely across donors, whereas some public TCRs were present in many individuals. The authors suggested that the approach could potentially be generalized to other disease states and immunological phenotypes.

The library was prepared using the immunoSEQ multiplex PCR assay. Turning to the authors' computational methods: A statistical classification framework was built for diagnosing cytomegalovirus status from the catalog of TCR beta chain sequences. Sourced from immuneACCESS, this table was stored by TCRdb with only in-frame sequences that have V and J called. A share of the clones is absent; for the studies checked, an unresolved V gene accounts for under half, and the remainder has no known explanation. D and trimming were read from the DNA, whereas the V and J calls and clone size are those reported in that table. This sample is represented by under 70,000 clones; around nine tenths of them were singletons. Approximately 1.5% of the sample is held by the ten biggest clonotypes. Concerning this clone itself: Its specific antigen is unknown. Nothing much larger sits one base from this clone, and base qualities are not available.

Via the germline V gene (reference sequence), CDR1 is LNHDA and CDR2 SQIVND. V is cut by 2 bases and J by 0 bases, and the space between the germline ends is 8 bases. The CDR3 covers 15 residues, taking in both the cysteine and the phenylalanine. CDR3 DNA only is kept here, 45 bases in frame from base 1. Separate from the approximately 700-subject first cohort, the validation cohort of around 130 subjects was the group to which the donors belonged. The V and J genes are TRBV19 and TRBJ1-5; TRBD1 is a possible D gene, resting on 5 matching bases. The sample comprised PBMCs. The receptor's source is a woman aged 18-29 years in good health and CMV-seronegative. The bases are TGTGCCAGTAGTATACGCAGGGATAGCAATCAGCCCCAGCATTTT. It encodes CASSIRRDSNQPQHF.